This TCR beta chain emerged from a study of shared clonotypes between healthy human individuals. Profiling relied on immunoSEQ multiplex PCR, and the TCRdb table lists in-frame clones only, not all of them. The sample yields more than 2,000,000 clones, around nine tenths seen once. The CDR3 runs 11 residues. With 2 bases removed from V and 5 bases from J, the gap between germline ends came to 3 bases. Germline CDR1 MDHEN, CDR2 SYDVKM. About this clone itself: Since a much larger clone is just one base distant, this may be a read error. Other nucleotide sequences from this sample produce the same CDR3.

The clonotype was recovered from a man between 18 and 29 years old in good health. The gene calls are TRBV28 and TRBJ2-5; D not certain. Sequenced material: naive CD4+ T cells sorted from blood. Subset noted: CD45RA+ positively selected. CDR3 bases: TGTGCCAGCAGTTTAGGGGAGACCCAGTACTTC. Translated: CASSLGETQYF.